The rows below give T cell receptor beta chains drawn from one sample of a study of cytomegalovirus exposure and HLA in healthy donors. Using immunoSEQ multiplex PCR, the repertoire was profiled, and TCRdb retains in-frame clones only, with some absent. Of 160,000 or so clones listed, more than 60% are singletons. Sequenced sample: PBMCs. The receptors stem from a human donor in good health. Both conserved end residues are part of each CDR3.

V	J	CDR3
TRBV7-2	TRBJ2-1	CASSLGRGSQNEQFF
TRBV5-4	TRBJ2-4	CASSWEDRDGIQYF
TRBV28	TRBJ1-1	CASRRQAGNTEAFF
TRBV18	TRBJ1-2	CASSPSSGDDGYTF
TRBV20-1	TRBJ1-1	CSARITREAFF
TRBV18	TRBJ1-3	CASSPREGNTIYF
TRBV5-1	TRBJ1-3	CASSLGDRDGNTIYF
TRBV4-1	TRBJ2-7	CASSPRTGSYEQYF
TRBV28	TRBJ1-1	CASSYKLRGPDTEAFF
TRBV5-5	TRBJ1-6	CASSLAPTRSPLHF
TRBV10-1	TRBJ1-1	CAILGTGPTEAFF
TRBV4-2	TRBJ2-3	CASSQDGLLRSLAGGNTDTQYF
TRBV7-9	TRBJ2-7	CASSPLQGNGEQYF
TRBV19	TRBJ1-6	CASSGQGNSPLHF
TRBV30	TRBJ1-2	CAWSPAGGSWGYTF
TRBV9	TRBJ2-2	CASSVATINTGELFF
TRBV30	TRBJ1-6	CAWRDTRSYNSPLHF
TRBV4-3	TRBJ2-1	CASSQDGGEDEQFF
TRBV6-5	TRBJ1-5	CASQGVLGSNQPQHF
TRBV4-1	TRBJ2-7	CASSRPPAAEQYF
TRBV7-2	TRBJ2-5	CASSLRGETQYF
TRBV18	TRBJ2-7	CASSLTRDTSREQYF
TRBV6-4	TRBJ2-1	CASSDGGAGYNEQFF
TRBV2	TRBJ2-3	CASSDPGAETSDTQYF
TRBV27	TRBJ1-2	CASSLFRTGSNYGYTF
TRBV9	TRBJ2-5	CASSFSGGGETQYF
TRBV27	TRBJ2-7	CASSPRGGHYEQYF
TRBV2	TRBJ1-4	CASIPVLGPGEKLFF
TRBV7-6	TRBJ2-7	CASSLTGSSYEQYF
TRBV27	TRBJ2-2	CASTKTSNTGELFF
TRBV18	TRBJ1-1	CASSPGTGQGNTEAFF
TRBV19	TRBJ1-5	CASSMGQGDQPQHF
TRBV5-4	TRBJ2-3	CASSLRVGGLITDTQYF
TRBV7-9	TRBJ1-1	CASSGAGNTEAFF
TRBV5-4	TRBJ2-3	CASSPWTTTDTQYF
TRBV5-6	TRBJ2-7	CASSSLGGEGGYEQYF
TRBV7-8	TRBJ1-6	CASSALGQTNSPLHF
TRBV18	TRBJ2-4	CASSGAGPGSDIQYF
TRBV30	TRBJ1-3	CAWTSGVPGNTIYF
TRBV6-6	TRBJ1-6	CASSYSAGDGGSPLHF
TRBV6-6	TRBJ1-5	CASSYRGGSQPQHF
TRBV2	TRBJ2-1	CASSEVSFYNEQFF
TRBV6-5	TRBJ2-5	CASSTRTGDQETQYF
TRBV6-5	TRBJ1-3	CASSYDRTSGNTIYF
TRBV11-2	TRBJ2-2	CASSLVGANTGELFF